The present entry profiles one T cell receptor beta chain with its context. This clonotype was counted many times. Its antigen specificity is not known. No per-base quality is available; no much larger clone lies one base away. As an off-target read in a library built for alpha chains, this beta chain has a frequency of little significance. Library prep was done by 5' RACE. The listed sequencing device is NextSeq 500. The TCR library protocol attached a unique molecular identifier to each TCR cDNA molecule to allow correction of PCR and sequencing errors. From the authors' description of their analysis: TCR identification, UMI-based error correction and CDR3 extraction were all carried out with Decombinator tools. Expanded TCRs were defined as those above a frequency of 2 per 1,000, corresponding to the top 1% of the tumor frequency distribution. Expanded tumor TCRs statistically deemed absent (corrected P<0.05) from at least one tumor region were classed as regional, and all other expanded tumor TCRs were classed as ubiquitous. Renyi diversity was calculated using the R vegan package after each repertoire was subsampled 100 times to 5,000 TCRs. CDR3 similarity networks were built from amino acid triplet string-kernel similarity, with CDR3s being connected when pairwise similarity was above 0.82. TCRdb handled the public reads itself, with Q25 trimming in fastp and clone calling in MiXCR, and kept productive beta chains. Here each entry gathers all rows of one CDR3 protein and keeps the most common genes and DNA. The V and J calls follow TCRdb's processing rather than the paper's. This sample is represented by under 6,000 distinct CDR3 sequences; about 6.4% of them were singletons. In total, the top ten clones hold 35% to 40% of the sample.

Reading the label with the study, this specimen's time point is: sample taken at primary tumor resection. The donors were about 71 patients from the lung TRACERx cohort who had early-stage, untreated non-small cell lung cancer. Whole RNA extracted from tumor and nontumor lung tissue, or from cryopreserved PBMC samples, was used for TCR sequencing without cell sorting. Only patients for whom sufficient RNA was available from at least two tumor regions were selected for TCR sequencing. Before being selected, tumor and adjacent nontumor lung specimens were reviewed by a lung pathologist. Trimming removed 10 bases from V and 7 bases from J, leaving 17 bases between the germline ends. In the germline V gene (reference sequence), CDR1 corresponds to LNHDA and CDR2 to SQIVND. The CDR3 numbers 13 residues from cysteine through phenylalanine. The sequence is cut down to CDR3 DNA, 39 bases in frame from base 1.

This entry belongs to a study of spatial heterogeneity in lung cancer (dated by TCRdb to about 2019). Turning to the overall study: Beta-chain transcripts were consistently detected in greater numbers than alpha-chain transcripts, which likely reflected higher beta-chain transcript abundance. In the raw uncorrected reads, each unique combination of TCR and UMI appeared on average more than ten times. Nonsynonymous mutation counts, determined by whole-exome sequencing of tumor tissue, were related to TCR repertoire features. In non-small cell lung cancer, the study made a quantitative comparison of TCR alpha and beta repertoires among multiple tumor regions, matched nontumor lung and blood. TCR transcript counts in tumor regions correlated strongly with a T cell transcriptional module score from matched bulk RNA-seq. At surgery, hundreds of tumor regions, approximately 64 matched nontumor lung samples and 56 PBMC samples were TCR-sequenced for both alpha and beta chains. Beyond this particular receptor, the publication reports: The tumor nonsynonymous mutation count correlated with the number of expanded alpha and beta TCRs within the tumor. The count of ubiquitous expanded TCRs correlated with the count of ubiquitous nonsynonymous mutations, and the count of regional expanded TCRs correlated with the count of regional nonsynonymous mutations. Confirming at a functional level the hypothesis that regional TCRs recognize regional mutations was considered to require additional single-cell paired TCR alpha and beta sequencing. TCR-seq was estimated to cover only approximately 7% of tumor T cells for alpha chains and about 13% for beta chains.

This chain joins TRBV19 to TRBJ2-4, with the D segment possibly TRBD1 or TRBD2, each aligning over 6 bases. The sequence came from a female donor with early-stage non-small cell lung cancer. Specimen: lung tumor tissue, collected at surgery. At the DNA level, the sequence is TGTGCCACCACCGGTGGGGGGCCCAACATTCAGTACTTC. This is translated as CATTGGGPNIQYF.